The 2 T cell receptor beta chains given below trace back to one sample, sequenced in a study of T cells in Graves' hyperthyroidism and ophthalmopathy. RNA transcripts provided the source from which TCR beta CDR3 regions were amplified. HTBI primers were the set used in a first-round RT-PCR of the TCR CDR3. TCRdb fed the multiplex PCR reads into MiXCR, producing one record per CDR3 protein. The sample gives 660,000 or so distinct CDR3 sequences, 20% of which show up once; 30% to 40% is in the top ten. The material sequenced was blood. All receptors derive from a man younger than 45 with Graves' ophthalmopathy.

The CDR3 loop reads CASSPGQSGSPLHF. The CDR3 DNA reads as TGTGCCAGCAGCCCCGGACAGTCTGGGTCACCCCTCCACTTT. The chain recombines TRBV7-3 with TRBJ1-6, with D perhaps TRBD1 (6 bases). The CDR3 spans 14 residues. Trimming shortened V by 5 bases and J by 10 bases, and 15 bases separated the two germline ends. From germline, CDR1 is SGHTA and CDR2 FQGTGA.

This clonotype was counted a few times. The V call is TRBV13, the J call TRBJ2-4, with TRBD1 matching 9 bases. This CDR3 spans 14 amino acids. From germline, CDR1 is PRHDT and CDR2 FYEKMQ (reference sequence). The V and J ends lost 5 bases and 8 bases, in that order; junction bases with no gene match: 7. CDR3 DNA sequence: TGTGCCAGCAGCCTGGACAGGGGAGGGGACATTCAGTACTTC. Encoded protein: CASSLDRGGDIQYF.